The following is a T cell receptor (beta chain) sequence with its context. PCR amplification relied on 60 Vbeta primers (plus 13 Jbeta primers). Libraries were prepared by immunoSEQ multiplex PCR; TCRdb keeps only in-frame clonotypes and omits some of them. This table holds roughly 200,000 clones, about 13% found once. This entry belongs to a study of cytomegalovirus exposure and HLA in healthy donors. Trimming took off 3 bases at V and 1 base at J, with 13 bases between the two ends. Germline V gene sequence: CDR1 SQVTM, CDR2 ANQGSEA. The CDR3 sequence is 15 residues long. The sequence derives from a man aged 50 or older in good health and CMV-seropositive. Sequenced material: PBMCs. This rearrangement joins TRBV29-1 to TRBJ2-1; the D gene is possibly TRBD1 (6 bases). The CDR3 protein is CSVEQGGISYNEQFF. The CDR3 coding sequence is TGCAGCGTTGAGCAAGGGGGAATATCCTACAATGAGCAGTTCTTC.